The 30 T cell receptor beta chains in this list originate from one sample, sequenced in a study of T cell changes during pregnancy in multiple sclerosis. Here immunoSEQ multiplex PCR was the method, and the copy in TCRdb shows in-frame clones only, minus some. The sample lists 60,000 or so clones, 75% to 95% occurring once. Sequenced material: CD4+ T cells from peripheral blood mononuclear cells, taken after pregnancy. The receptors were sampled from a female donor in good health, enrolled as a control in a pregnancy study.

This clone was recorded only once. The V and J genes are TRBV18 and TRBJ1-4; 10 bases fit TRBD1. The ends lost 3 bases at V and 8 bases at J; junction bases unmatched: 9. The CDR3 spans 16 residues. In germline, CDR1 is KGHSH, CDR2 LQKENI. CDR3 residues: CASSPFGQGVGEKLFF. The DNA of the CDR3 is TGTGCCAGCTCACCGTTTGGACAGGGGGTCGGGGAAAAACTGTTTTTT.

V gene TRBV19 combines with J gene TRBJ2-1; the match to TRBD2 covers 8 bases. Germline CDR1 LNHDA, CDR2 SQIVND (reference sequence). V trimming: 10 bases; J trimming: 8 bases; junction bases outside the gene matches: 16. This CDR3 comprises 15 residues. The CDR3 coding sequence is TGTGCCACCCAGCCTACCGGGGGGGCGGCTCATGAGCAGTTCTTC. It translates to CATQPTGGAAHEQFF.

The V gene is TRBV19, the J gene TRBJ1-5; 8 positions agree with TRBD1. Trimming took 4 bases from V and 0 from J; bases not matched to a gene: 5. There are 16 residues in the CDR3. CDR1 and CDR2 from the germline V gene are LNHDA and SQIVND (reference sequence). The CDR3 nucleotides are TGTGCCAGTAGTACGGGACAGGTTGATAGCAATCAGCCCCAGCATTTT. It translates to CASSTGQVDSNQPQHF.

The chain is built from TRBV7-2 and TRBJ1-2; D not resolved. Trimming pared 4 bases from V and 4 bases from J, leaving 13 bases between. The length of the CDR3 is 14 residues. Germline V gives CDR1 SGHTA, CDR2 FQGNSA. The CDR3, as DNA: TGTGCCAGCAGCTCCAGAGCGGAACGCTATGGCTACACCTTC. This gives the protein CASSSRAERYGYTF.

The rearrangement joins TRBV10-3 to TRBJ1-2; unclear D gene. V was pared by 2 bases and J by 4 bases, with 8 bases between. This CDR3 comprises 13 residues. CDR1 is ENHRY and CDR2 is SYGVKD in the germline V gene. CDR3 sequence (DNA): TGTGCCATCAGTGAGGTCGAGCTCTATGGCTACACCTTC. It encodes CAISEVELYGYTF.

The CDR3 DNA reads as TGTGCCAGCAGCTTAGACGGGGGGTACCGTAATGAGCAGTTCTTC. This sequence encodes CASSLDGGYRNEQFF. V gene TRBV7-2 combines with J gene TRBJ2-1, with TRBD2 identical over 7 bases. Germline loops: CDR1 SGHTA, CDR2 FQGNSA. The CDR3 covers 15 residues. Germline trimming cut 1 base from V and 7 bases from J; bases unmatched to any gene: 7.

Only one count was recorded for this clone. The junction differs from germline at one of its ends, possibly a read error. This chain links TRBV28 with TRBJ1-5; 9 bases agree with TRBD1. The CDR3 sequence is 15 residues long. The germline V gene encodes CDR1 MDHEN and CDR2 SYDVKM. In DNA form, the CDR3 reads TGTGCCAGCAGCTTATCACAGGGGGCTCATCAGCCCCAGCATTTT. Residues: CASSLSQGAHQPQHF.

CDR3 nucleotides: TGTGCCAGCAGCTTGGGGCCACAGCGGGGGGGCCCCACAGATACGCAGTATTTT. Amino acid sequence: CASSLGPQRGGPTDTQYF. V gene TRBV5-4 combines with J gene TRBJ2-3; TRBD2 agrees at 10 bases. Germline-derived CDR1 and CDR2 are SGHNT and YYREEE (reference sequence). J lost 2 bases, V lost 0 bases, and 9 bases had no gene match. The CDR3 runs 18 residues. Supplemented by reference TRBV5-4 and TRBJ2-3, the full variable domain reads ETGVTQSPTHLIKTRGQQVTLRCSSQSGHNTVSWYQQALGQGPQFIFQYYREEENGRGNFPPRFSGLQFPNYSSELNVNALELDDSALYLCASSLGPQRGGPTDTQYFGPGTRLTVL.

The chain is built from TRBV7-9 and TRBJ1-5; perhaps TRBD1 as D (6 bases). The CDR3 is 14 amino acids. From germline, CDR1 is SEHNR and CDR2 FQNEAQ (reference sequence). V was shortened by 5 bases and J by 3 bases, with 11 bases between the two germline ends. The CDR3 protein is CASSPQGANQPQHF. Here the CDR3 DNA reads TGTGCCAGCAGCCCACAGGGTGCCAATCAGCCCCAGCATTTT.

The rearrangement links TRBV19 to TRBJ1-6; a possible D gene is TRBD1 (5 bases). Germline assignment: CDR1 LNHDA and CDR2 SQIVND (reference sequence). The CDR3 has 18 amino acids. V was clipped by 1 base and J by 7 bases, with 20 bases between them. This CDR3 is CASSIARGTRDLNSPLHF. The CDR3 nucleotides are TGTGCCAGTAGTATAGCGCGGGGGACGAGGGACCTGAATTCACCCCTCCACTTT.

The rearrangement links TRBV10-3 to TRBJ1-2; D perhaps matches TRBD1 (6 bases). Trimming removed 6 bases at V and 2 bases at J, with 19 bases between. Germline lookup yields CDR1 ENHRY and CDR2 SYGVKD. This CDR3 spans 16 amino acids. The CDR3 nucleotides read TGTGCCATCAGAGGGGGAACAGTTCAGCCGAACTATGGCTACACCTTC. It is translated as CAIRGGTVQPNYGYTF.

The gene calls are TRBV2 and TRBJ2-1; perhaps TRBD1 as D (6 bases). The CDR3 totals 16 residues. Between the trimmed V and J ends, which lost 6 bases and 6 bases, there was a span of 21 bases. Germline loops: CDR1 SNHLY, CDR2 FYNNEI. CDR3 DNA: TGTGCCAGCAGCTACTTAATGGGGGCGGCTTCCAATGAGCAGTTCTTC. It codes for CASSYLMGAASNEQFF.

The J gene is TRBJ1-2, the V gene TRBV27; 7 bases map to TRBD1. Trimming cost V 6 bases and J 4 bases; bases outside gene matches: 8. Per germline, CDR1 MNHEY and CDR2 SMNVEV (reference sequence). The CDR3 length is 14 residues. The CDR3: CASRDPGQLYGYTF. Written as DNA, the CDR3 is TGTGCCAGCAGGGACCCGGGACAGCTCTATGGCTACACCTTC.

The chain combines TRBV4-2 with TRBJ1-2, with 7 bases that match TRBD1. The germline gives CDR1 LGHNA, CDR2 YNFKEQ. This CDR3 region has 15 residues. The J segment lost 8 bases and the V segment lost 0 bases, leaving 9 bases of the junction unmatched. The CDR3: CASSQDRVVGGGYTF. The CDR3 DNA follows: TGTGCCAGCAGCCAAGATCGGGTGGTAGGGGGCGGCTACACCTTC.

V and J are TRBV2 and TRBJ1-1; no definite D call. Per germline, CDR1 SNHLY and CDR2 FYNNEI. The V end lost 6 bases, the J end lost 4 bases, and 9 bases lay between the germline ends. This CDR3 comprises 12 residues. The CDR3 loop reads CASRRHITEAFF. The CDR3 DNA follows: TGTGCCAGCAGACGACACATCACTGAAGCTTTCTTT. Drawing the rest from reference TRBV2 and TRBJ1-1, the complete variable domain is EPEVTQTPSHQVTQMGQEVILRCVPISNHLYFYWYRQILGQKVEFLVSFYNNEISEKSEIFDDQFSVERPDGSNFTLKIRSTKLEDSAMYFCASRRHITEAFFGQGTRLTVV.

The J gene is TRBJ2-5, the V gene TRBV2, with TRBD1 matching over 7 bases. Germline V lookup: CDR1 SNHLY, CDR2 FYNNEI. The CDR3 has 14 residues. V shed 6 bases, J shed 3 bases, and the junction held 7 bases outside the gene matches. CDR3 bases: TGTGCCAGCAGCAGGGGACAGTTAAAAGAGACCCAGTACTTC. Translated, it gives CASSRGQLKETQYF.

A single count supports this clone. The chain carries TRBV6-1 and TRBJ1-1, with 10 bases lining up with TRBD1. V shed 3 bases and J 7 bases; nucleotides not matched to a gene: 2. Germline V gives CDR1 MNHNS, CDR2 SASEGT. This CDR3 contains 13 residues. CDR3 in DNA: TGTGCCAGCAGTGACCGGGACAGGGGTGAAGCTTTCTTT. Residues: CASSDRDRGEAFF.

This sequence joins TRBV29-1 and TRBJ1-1; no definite D call. CDR1 SQVTM and CDR2 ANQGSEA come from the germline V gene. The CDR3 is made up of 10 amino acids. CDR3 nucleotide sequence: TGCAGAATAGAGGGCACTGAAGCTTTCTTT. It translates to CRIEGTEAFF. The variable domain in full, with the rest retrieved from reference TRBV29-1 and TRBJ1-1, is SAVISQKPSRDICQRGTSLTIQCQVDSQVTMMFWYRQQPGQSLTLIATANQGSEATYESGFVIDKFPISRPNLTFSTLTVSNMSPEDSSIYLCRIEGTEAFFGQGTRLTVV.

The chain employs TRBV4-2 and TRBJ1-2; TRBD1 matches at 7 bases. Losses at the gene ends were 4 bases for V and 4 bases for J; bases not matched to a gene: 3. Germline lookup yields CDR1 LGHNA and CDR2 YNFKEQ. This CDR3 contains 13 residues. DNA of the CDR3: TGTGCCAGCAGCCTTGGGACAGTCTATGGCTACACCTTC. This encodes CASSLGTVYGYTF.

V usage is TRBV7-9 and J usage is TRBJ2-1; D is possibly TRBD2 (5 bases). The CDR3 sequence is 16 residues long. Germline V lookup: CDR1 SEHNR, CDR2 FQNEAQ (reference sequence). The V and J ends lost 4 bases and 0 bases respectively, with 13 bases between them. Written as DNA, the CDR3 is TGTGCCAGCAGCTCCCCCGAGGGCCTCTCCTACAATGAGCAGTTCTTC. It yields the protein CASSSPEGLSYNEQFF.

The chain has TRBV7-2 and TRBJ2-1; 9 bases map to TRBD2. J lost 6 bases, V lost 5 bases, and 11 bases had no gene match. This CDR3 comprises 16 residues. Germline V gene sequence: CDR1 SGHTA, CDR2 FQGNSA. The CDR3 DNA reads as TGTGCCAGCAGCCGTGGAGTAGCGGGGGTTATCAATGAGCAGTTCTTC. Protein: CASSRGVAGVINEQFF. Full variable domain (missing parts from reference TRBV7-2 and TRBJ2-1): GAGVSQSPSNKVTEKGKDVELRCDPISGHTALYWYRQSLGQGLEFLIYFQGNSAPDKSGLPSDRFSAERTGGSVSTLTIQRTQQEDSAVYLCASSRGVAGVINEQFFGPGTRLTVL.

The chain combines TRBV14 with TRBJ1-5; 7 bases are shared with TRBD1. With 2 bases clipped from V and 3 bases from J, the junction kept 16 bases outside the gene matches. Germline V gene data show CDR1 as SGHDN and CDR2 as FVKESK. This CDR3 region has 19 residues. The CDR3: CASSQPTDRESSANQPQHF. As DNA, the CDR3 is TGTGCCAGCAGCCAACCCACCGACAGGGAAAGTTCCGCCAATCAGCCCCAGCATTTT.

V and J are TRBV18 and TRBJ1-1; D is undetermined. This CDR3 contains 15 residues. CDR1 and CDR2 from the germline V gene are KGHSH and LQKENI. V was shortened by 3 bases and J by 1 base, with 12 bases between the two germline ends. In DNA, the CDR3 is TGTGCCAGCTCACCGTTTGGCGGGGAGAACACTGAAGCTTTCTTT. It yields the protein CASSPFGGENTEAFF. The full variable domain, rest sourced from reference TRBV18 and TRBJ1-1, is NAGVMQNPRHLVRRRGQEARLRCSPMKGHSHVYWYRQLPEEGLKFMVYLQKENIIDESGMPKERFSAEFPKEGPSILRIQQVVRGDSAAYFCASSPFGGENTEAFFGQGTRLTVV.

Here the CDR3 DNA reads TGTGCCTGGAGTGCGGGGGGGCCGAACACTGAAGCTTTCTTT. Protein: CAWSAGGPNTEAFF. The chain carries TRBV30 and TRBJ1-1; tentatively, D is TRBD1 (6 bases). The V gene lost 1 base and the J gene lost 1 base, with 10 bases spanning the gap. The germline CDR1 and CDR2 sequences are GTSNPN and SVGIG (reference sequence). The CDR3 length is 14 residues.

A single count supports this clone. The rearrangement uses TRBV11-3 and TRBJ2-7; 7 positions match TRBD1. Trimming cost V 4 bases and J 0 bases; bases outside gene matches: 3. This CDR3 has 14 residues. Germline V gene lookup returns CDR1 SGHNT and CDR2 YENEEA. The CDR3 region has the DNA TGTGCCAGCAGCTCGACAGGGAACTCCTACGAGCAGTACTTC. This gives the protein CASSSTGNSYEQYF.

V gene TRBV5-6 combines with J gene TRBJ2-2; D might be TRBD2 (5 bases). Trimming shortened V by 1 base and J by 7 bases, and 14 bases separated the two germline ends. From germline, CDR1 is SGHDT and CDR2 YYEEEE. The CDR3 runs 15 residues. The CDR3 spells CASSLTRRFLGELFF. In nucleotides, the CDR3 is TGTGCCAGCAGCTTGACTAGACGGTTCCTCGGGGAGCTGTTTTTT.

The J gene is TRBJ1-1, the V gene TRBV7-2; tentatively, D is TRBD1 (6 bases). CDR1 SGHTA and CDR2 FQGNSA come from the germline V gene. The CDR3 consists of 15 residues. V dropped 2 bases and J dropped 0 bases, with 10 bases sitting between them. The CDR3 is CASSLQGQMNTEAFF. The CDR3 DNA follows: TGTGCCAGCAGCTTACAGGGGCAGATGAACACTGAAGCTTTCTTT.

This chain links TRBV19 with TRBJ2-1, with 11 nucleotides matching TRBD1. CDR3 length equals 15 residues. Germline CDR1 is LNHDA and CDR2 is SQIVND (reference sequence). Unmatched junction bases numbered 8, after V lost 8 bases and J lost 5 bases. The CDR3 here is CASEKGQGANNEQFF. DNA of the CDR3: TGTGCCAGTGAAAAAGGACAGGGGGCTAACAATGAGCAGTTCTTC.

The V gene is TRBV18, the J gene TRBJ1-5, with a possible D match to TRBD1 (6 bases). CDR1 is KGHSH, CDR2 LQKENI, per germline. This CDR3 has 16 amino acids. V lost 2 bases and J 6 bases, leaving 17 bases between the germline ends. This CDR3 is CASSPTGPNEGQPQHF. Written as DNA, the CDR3 is TGTGCCAGCTCACCAACAGGGCCCAACGAGGGTCAGCCCCAGCATTTT.

The J gene is TRBJ2-3, the V gene TRBV7-8; 10 bases line up with TRBD2. V was pared by 5 bases and J by 0 bases, with 11 bases of the junction left unmatched. CDR3 length: 18 amino acids. From germline, CDR1 is SGHVS and CDR2 FQNEAQ. CDR3 amino acids: CASSRLAGHTESTDTQYF. CDR3 bases: TGTGCCAGCAGCAGACTAGCGGGTCACACGGAGAGCACAGATACGCAGTATTTT.